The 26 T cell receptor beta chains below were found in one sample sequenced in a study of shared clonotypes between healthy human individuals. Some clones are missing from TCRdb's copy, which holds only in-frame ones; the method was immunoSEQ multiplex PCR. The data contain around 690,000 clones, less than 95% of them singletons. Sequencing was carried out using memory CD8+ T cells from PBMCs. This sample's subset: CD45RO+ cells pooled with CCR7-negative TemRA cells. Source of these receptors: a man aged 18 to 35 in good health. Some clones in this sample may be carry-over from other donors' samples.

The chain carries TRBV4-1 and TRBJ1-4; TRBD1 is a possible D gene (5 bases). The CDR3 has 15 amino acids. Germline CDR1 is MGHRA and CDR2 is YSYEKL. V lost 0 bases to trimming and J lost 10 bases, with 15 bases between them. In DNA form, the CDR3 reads TGCGCCAGCAGCCAAGAAGGGACGGCCTTTGGAAAACTGTTTTTT. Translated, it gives CASSQEGTAFGKLFF.

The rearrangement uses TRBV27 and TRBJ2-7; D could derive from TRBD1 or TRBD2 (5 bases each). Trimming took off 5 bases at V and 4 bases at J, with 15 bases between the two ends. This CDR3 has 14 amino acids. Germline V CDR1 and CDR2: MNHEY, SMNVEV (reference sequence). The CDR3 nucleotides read TGTGCCAGCAGTCTCCGGGGAAGGGGTTACGAGCAGTACTTC. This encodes CASSLRGRGYEQYF.

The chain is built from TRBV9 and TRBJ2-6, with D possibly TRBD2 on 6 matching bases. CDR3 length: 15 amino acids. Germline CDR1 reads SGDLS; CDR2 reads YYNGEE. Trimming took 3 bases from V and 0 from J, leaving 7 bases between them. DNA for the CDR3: TGTGCCAGCAGCGCGCGGGACTCTGGGGCCAACGTCCTGACTTTC. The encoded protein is CASSARDSGANVLTF.

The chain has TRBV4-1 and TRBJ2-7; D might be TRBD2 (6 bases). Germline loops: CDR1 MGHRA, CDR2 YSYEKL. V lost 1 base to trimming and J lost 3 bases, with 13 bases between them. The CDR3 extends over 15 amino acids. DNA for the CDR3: TGCGCCAGCAGCCAAGCACTAGCTACTCTCTACGAGCAGTACTTC. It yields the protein CASSQALATLYEQYF.

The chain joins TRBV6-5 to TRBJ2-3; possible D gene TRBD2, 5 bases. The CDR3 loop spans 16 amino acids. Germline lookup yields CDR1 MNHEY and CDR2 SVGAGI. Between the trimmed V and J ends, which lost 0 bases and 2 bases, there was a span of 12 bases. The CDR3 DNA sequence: TGTGCCAGCAGTTACTCGAGCGGCGAGTTCACAGATACGCAGTATTTT. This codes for CASSYSSGEFTDTQYF.

This CDR3 reads CASSPQGGYTF. The CDR3 nucleotides read TGTGCCAGCAGCCCACAGGGAGGCTACACCTTC. This chain uses TRBV7-9 with TRBJ1-2, with D tentatively TRBD1 (6 bases). Germline-derived CDR1 and CDR2 are SEHNR and FQNEAQ (reference sequence). The CDR3 extends over 11 amino acids. Trimming took off 5 bases at V and 8 bases at J, with 9 bases between the two ends.

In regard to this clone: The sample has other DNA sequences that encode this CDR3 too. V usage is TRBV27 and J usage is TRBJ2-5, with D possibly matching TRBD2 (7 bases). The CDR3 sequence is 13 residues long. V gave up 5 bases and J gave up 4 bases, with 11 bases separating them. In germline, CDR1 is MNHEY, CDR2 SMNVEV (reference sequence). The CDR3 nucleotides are TGTGCCAGCAGTCCGAGGGGGGGAGAGACCCAGTACTTC. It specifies CASSPRGGETQYF.

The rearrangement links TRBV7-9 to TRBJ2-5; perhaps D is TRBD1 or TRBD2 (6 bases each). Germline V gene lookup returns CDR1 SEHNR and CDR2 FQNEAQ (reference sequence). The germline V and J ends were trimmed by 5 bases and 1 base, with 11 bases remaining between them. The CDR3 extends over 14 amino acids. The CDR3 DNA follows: TGTGCCAGCAGCCCTCCGGGGGCCCAAGAGACCCAGTACTTC. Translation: CASSPPGAQETQYF.

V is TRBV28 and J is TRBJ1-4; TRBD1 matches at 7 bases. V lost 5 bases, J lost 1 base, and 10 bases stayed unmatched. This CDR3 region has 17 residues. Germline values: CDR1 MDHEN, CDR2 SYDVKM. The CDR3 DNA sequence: TGTGCCAGCAGTCCGTTAGACAGGGTGGGAACTAATGAAAAACTGTTTTTT. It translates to CASSPLDRVGTNEKLFF.

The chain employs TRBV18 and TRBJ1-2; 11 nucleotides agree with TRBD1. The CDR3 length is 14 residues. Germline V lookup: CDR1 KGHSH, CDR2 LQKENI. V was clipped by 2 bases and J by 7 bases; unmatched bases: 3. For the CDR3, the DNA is TGTGCCAGCTCACCAGGGGGACAGGGGGTTGGCTACACCTTC. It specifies CASSPGGQGVGYTF.

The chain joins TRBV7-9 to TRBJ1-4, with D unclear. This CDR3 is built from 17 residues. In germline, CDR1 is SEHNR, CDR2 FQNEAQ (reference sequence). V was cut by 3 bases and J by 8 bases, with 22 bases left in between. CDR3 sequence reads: CASSLSAQSIHTEKLFF. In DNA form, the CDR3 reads TGTGCCAGCAGCTTGTCGGCTCAGTCAATCCACACCGAAAAACTGTTTTTT.

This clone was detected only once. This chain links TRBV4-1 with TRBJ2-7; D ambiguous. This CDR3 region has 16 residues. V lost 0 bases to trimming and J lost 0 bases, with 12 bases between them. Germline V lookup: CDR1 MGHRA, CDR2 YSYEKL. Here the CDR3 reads CASSQDIEEGSYEQYF. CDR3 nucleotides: TGCGCCAGCAGCCAAGATATAGAGGAAGGCTCCTACGAGCAGTACTTC.

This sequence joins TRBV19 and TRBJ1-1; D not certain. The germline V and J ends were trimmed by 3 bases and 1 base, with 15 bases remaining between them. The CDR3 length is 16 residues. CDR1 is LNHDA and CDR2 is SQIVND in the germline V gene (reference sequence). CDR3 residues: CASSISGFIANTEAFF. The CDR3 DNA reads TGTGCCAGTAGTATTTCGGGGTTCATTGCGAACACTGAAGCTTTCTTT.

In nucleotides, the CDR3 is TGTGCTAGTGGTTTGGACTACGACAGCTCTAACTATGGCTACACCTTC. Protein sequence: CASGLDYDSSNYGYTF. This sequence joins TRBV12-5 and TRBJ1-2, with D perhaps TRBD1 (5 bases). The germline gives CDR1 LGHNT, CDR2 FRNRAP. The V end lost 1 base, the J end lost 0 bases, and 12 bases lay between the germline ends. The CDR3 length is 16 residues. The variable domain in full, with the rest retrieved from reference TRBV12-5 and TRBJ1-2, is DARVTQTPRHKVTEMGQEVTMRCQPILGHNTVFWYRQTMMQGLELLAYFRNRAPLDDSGMPKDRFSAEMPDATLATLKIQPSEPRDSAVYFCASGLDYDSSNYGYTFGSGTRLTVV.

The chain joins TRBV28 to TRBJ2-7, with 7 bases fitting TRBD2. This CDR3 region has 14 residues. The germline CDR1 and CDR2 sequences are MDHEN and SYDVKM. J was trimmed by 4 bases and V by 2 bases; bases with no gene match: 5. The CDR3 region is CASSLAGAGYEQYF. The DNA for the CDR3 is TGTGCCAGCAGTTTAGCGGGAGCTGGGTACGAGCAGTACTTC.

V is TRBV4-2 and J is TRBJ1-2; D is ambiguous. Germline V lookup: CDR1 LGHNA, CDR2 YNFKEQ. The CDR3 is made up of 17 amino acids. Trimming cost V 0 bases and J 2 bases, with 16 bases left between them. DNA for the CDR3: TGTGCCAGCAGCCAAGATCTGGGGTTAGATAAAAACTATGGCTACACCTTC. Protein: CASSQDLGLDKNYGYTF.

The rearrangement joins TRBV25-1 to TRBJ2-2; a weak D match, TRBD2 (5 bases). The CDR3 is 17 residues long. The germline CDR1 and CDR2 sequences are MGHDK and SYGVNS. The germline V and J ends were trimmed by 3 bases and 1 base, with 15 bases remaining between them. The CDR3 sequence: CASSDNSGPLNTGELFF. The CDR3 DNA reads TGTGCCAGCAGTGATAACAGCGGTCCCCTGAACACCGGGGAGCTGTTTTTT.

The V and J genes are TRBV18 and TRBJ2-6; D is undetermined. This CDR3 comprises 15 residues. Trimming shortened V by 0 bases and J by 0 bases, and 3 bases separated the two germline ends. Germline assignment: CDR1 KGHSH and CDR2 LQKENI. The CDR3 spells CASSPPASGANVLTF. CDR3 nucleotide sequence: TGTGCCAGCTCACCACCGGCCTCTGGGGCCAACGTCCTGACTTTC.

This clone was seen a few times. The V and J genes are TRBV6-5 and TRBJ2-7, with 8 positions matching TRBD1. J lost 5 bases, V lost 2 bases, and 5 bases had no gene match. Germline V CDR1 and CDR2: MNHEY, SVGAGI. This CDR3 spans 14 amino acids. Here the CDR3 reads CASSYGQGVDEQYF. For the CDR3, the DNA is TGTGCCAGCAGTTACGGACAGGGAGTCGACGAGCAGTACTTC.

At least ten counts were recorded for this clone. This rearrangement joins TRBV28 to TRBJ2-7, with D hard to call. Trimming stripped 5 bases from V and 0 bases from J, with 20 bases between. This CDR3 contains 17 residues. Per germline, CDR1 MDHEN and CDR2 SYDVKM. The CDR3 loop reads CASSRADETLSSYEQYF. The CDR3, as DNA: TGTGCCAGCAGTAGGGCTGATGAAACCCTAAGCTCCTACGAGCAGTACTTC.

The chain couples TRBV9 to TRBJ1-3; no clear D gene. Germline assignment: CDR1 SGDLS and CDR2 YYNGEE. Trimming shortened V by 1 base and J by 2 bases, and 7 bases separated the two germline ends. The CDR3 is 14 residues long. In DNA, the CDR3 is TGTGCCAGCAGCGTAAGCTTCACTGGAAACACCATATATTTT. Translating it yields CASSVSFTGNTIYF.

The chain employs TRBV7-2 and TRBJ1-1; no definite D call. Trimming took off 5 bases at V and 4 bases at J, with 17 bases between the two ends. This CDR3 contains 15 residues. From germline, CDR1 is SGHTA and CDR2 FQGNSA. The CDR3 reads CASSPSGRVTTEAFF. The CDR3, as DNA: TGTGCCAGCAGCCCTAGCGGTAGGGTTACCACTGAAGCTTTCTTT.

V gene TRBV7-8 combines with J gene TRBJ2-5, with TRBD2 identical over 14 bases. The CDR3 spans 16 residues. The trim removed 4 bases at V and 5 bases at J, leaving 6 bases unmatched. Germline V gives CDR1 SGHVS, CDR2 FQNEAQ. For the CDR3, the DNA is TGTGCCAGCAGCTGGGGACTAGCGGGAGTGGATGAGACCCAGTACTTC. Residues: CASSWGLAGVDETQYF.

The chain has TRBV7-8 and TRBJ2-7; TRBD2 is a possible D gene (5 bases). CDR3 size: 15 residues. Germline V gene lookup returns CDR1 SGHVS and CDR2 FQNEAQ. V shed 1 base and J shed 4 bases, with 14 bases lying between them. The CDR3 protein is CASSLVPSEEYEQYF. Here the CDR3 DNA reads TGTGCCAGCAGCTTAGTCCCATCGGAGGAATACGAGCAGTACTTC.

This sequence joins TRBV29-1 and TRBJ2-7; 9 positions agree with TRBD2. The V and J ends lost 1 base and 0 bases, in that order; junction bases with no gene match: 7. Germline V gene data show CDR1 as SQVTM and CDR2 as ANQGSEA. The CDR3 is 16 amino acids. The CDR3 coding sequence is TGCAGCGTTGAAGCTCCCTTTAGCGGGAGCTCCTACGAGCAGTACTTC. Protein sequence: CSVEAPFSGSSYEQYF.

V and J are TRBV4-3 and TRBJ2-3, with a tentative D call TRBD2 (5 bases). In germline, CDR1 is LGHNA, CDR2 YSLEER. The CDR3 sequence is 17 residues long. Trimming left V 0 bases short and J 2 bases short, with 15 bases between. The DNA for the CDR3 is TGCGCCAGCAGCCAAGATCCGGCGGGCAAAATCACAGATACGCAGTATTTT. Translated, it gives CASSQDPAGKITDTQYF.